In this sample, the clone carrying this TCR beta chain turned up many times. No antigen is known for it. The data are from a study of CD8 T cells in ankylosing spondylitis. Study-wide results and limits: Disease-linked clones bore a CD8+ phenotype, appearing relatively rarely in peripheral blood. Researchers reportedly found disease-linked clones significantly enriched in matched ankylosing spondylitis synovial fluid. Seemingly characteristic of ankylosing spondylitis blood was a TCR beta motif consisting of roughly 8 highly homologous variants. Earlier literature documents some of the motif variants in reactive arthritis synovial fluid and blood.

Trimming left V 3 bases short and J 3 bases short, with 18 bases between. CDR1 is DFQATT and CDR2 is SNEGSKA in the germline V gene (reference sequence). The CDR3 has 15 residues. Construction of TCR beta libraries was performed using quantitative 5'-RACE with molecular barcodes. TCRdb passed the 5' RACE reads through MiXCR, listing each CDR3 protein once. The sample shows about 800,000 distinct CDR3 sequences, roughly 10% of them seen only once. The TCR sequence derives from a male donor with ankylosing spondylitis. This chain joins TRBV20-1 and TRBJ2-7; D may match TRBD1 or TRBD2 (5 bases each). Source material: blood, either unsorted or a sorted T cell fraction (not recorded which). CDR3 nucleotide sequence: TGCAGTGCTAGTATGGGGGTCGGGACCTACTACGAGCAGTACTTC. It codes for CSASMGVGTYYEQYF.